This T cell receptor (beta chain) stems from a study of T cell responses to AZD1222 COVID-19 vaccine. Concerning this clone: Its matching antigen is unknown.

Method: immunoSEQ multiplex PCR; TCRdb's copy keeps in-frame clones and lacks some. The sample gives roughly 160,000 clones, 80% to 95% of which show up once; about 1.6% is in the top ten. There are 14 residues in the CDR3. From germline, CDR1 is SGHTA and CDR2 FQGNSA. V dropped 2 bases and J dropped 0 bases, with 5 bases sitting between them. Overall study results and limits: In a largely white British group with more females than males, clonal diversity was possibly underestimated. An increase in Spike-specific TCR breadth and depth was observed after two AZD1222 doses. Only a handful of AZD1222 recipients were seropositive at baseline. Mapped onto spike, vaccine-associated CD4 TCRs spanned it and were dominant at 160-218 and 743-854.

The sample in question was peripheral blood, obtained on day 0 of AZD1222 vaccination. The chain employs TRBV7-2 and TRBJ2-1; D not certain. This sequence originates from an adult in good health. The DNA for the CDR3 is TGTGCCAGCAGCTTACGTAGCTCCTACAATGAGCAGTTCTTC. It is translated as CASSLRSSYNEQFF.